This note documents a single T cell receptor (beta chain) sequence. This record comes from a study of cytotoxic CD8 clonotypes in ibrutinib-treated CLL. Using immunoSEQ multiplex PCR, the repertoire was profiled, and TCRdb retains in-frame clones only, with some absent. The sample holds approximately 91,000 clones, around 75% seen once. This TCR was recovered from a human donor with chronic lymphocytic leukemia. This material consisted of PBMCs, taken after 12 months of ibrutinib treatment.

The CDR3 coding sequence is TGTGCCAGCAGTTCCACCGCGGGAAAAGAGACCCAGTACTTC. Protein product: CASSSTAGKETQYF. The chain combines TRBV28 with TRBJ2-5, with TRBD2 as a possible D gene (6 bases). Germline lookup yields CDR1 MDHEN and CDR2 SYDVKM. This CDR3 has 14 amino acids. Trimming pared 4 bases from V and 3 bases from J, leaving 12 bases between.